The T cell receptor beta chain described here comes from a study of cytomegalovirus exposure and HLA in healthy donors. The junction had 12 bases not matched to a gene; V was cut back by 0 bases and J by 9 bases. The germline V gene has CDR1 KGHSH and CDR2 LQKENI. The CDR3 extends over 17 amino acids. The PCR was carried out with 60 Vbeta primers and 13 Jbeta primers. Produced via immunoSEQ multiplex PCR; TCRdb's table is partial and in-frame only. In all, the sample yields 45,000 to 50,000 clones. Sequenced material: PBMCs. The V and J genes are TRBV18 and TRBJ2-1; 9 positions match TRBD1. The receptor was isolated from a male donor in good health and CMV-seronegative. The CDR3 nucleotides are TGTGCCAGCTCACCACCGGCCAGGGACAGGGACTTGGGTGAGCAGTTCTTC. Translating gives CASSPPARDRDLGEQFF.